The 29 T cell receptor beta chains below come from one sample, sequenced in a study of blood T cells in healthy people across ages. The second PCR ran about 6 to 12 cycles with a sample-barcoded 5' primer and J-beta primers. TCRdb re-derived calls from the 5' RACE reads in MiXCR, one entry per CDR3 protein. The repertoire holds 850,000 to 1,100,000 distinct CDR3 sequences, with roughly two fifths as singletons. Sequenced sample: blood. All receptors derive from a man aged 18 to 29 in good health.

The chain links TRBV5-1 to TRBJ1-1; maybe TRBD1 (6 bases). CDR3 length equals 15 residues. With 4 bases removed from V and 5 bases from J, the gap between germline ends came to 18 bases. CDR1 is SGHRS and CDR2 is YFSETQ in the germline V gene. The CDR3 region is CASSLPDSVATEAFF. In nucleotides, the CDR3 is TGCGCCAGCAGCCTCCCGGACAGCGTCGCGACTGAAGCTTTCTTT.

The gene calls are TRBV18 and TRBJ2-3; D not certain. The CDR3 runs to 14 residues. In germline, CDR1 is KGHSH, CDR2 LQKENI. Trimming cost V 3 bases and J 2 bases, with 9 bases left between them. The CDR3 DNA reads as TGTGCCAGCTCACCCCTACAGAACACAGATACGCAGTATTTT. It is translated as CASSPLQNTDTQYF. Complete variable domain (other parts from reference TRBV18 and TRBJ2-3): NAGVMQNPRHLVRRRGQEARLRCSPMKGHSHVYWYRQLPEEGLKFMVYLQKENIIDESGMPKERFSAEFPKEGPSILRIQQVVRGDSAAYFCASSPLQNTDTQYFGPGTRLTVL.

This clonotype has just a few counts. This chain uses TRBV7-2 with TRBJ2-1, with a possible D match to TRBD1 (5 bases). The CDR3 loop spans 15 amino acids. CDR1 and CDR2 from the germline V gene are SGHTA and FQGNSA. Trimming shortened V by 1 base and J by 4 bases, and 11 bases separated the two germline ends. This CDR3 is CASSLVGVLYNEQFF. CDR3 DNA: TGTGCCAGCAGCTTAGTAGGGGTGTTATACAATGAGCAGTTCTTC.

This clonotype showed up just a few times. The chain is built from TRBV7-2 and TRBJ1-2; D is uncertain. V lost 1 base and J 4 bases, leaving 13 bases between the germline ends. Germline assignment: CDR1 SGHTA and CDR2 FQGNSA. This CDR3 has 15 residues. The DNA of the CDR3 is TGTGCCAGCAGCTTAGTTGCTGTCGGAGGCTATGGCTACACCTTC. Translating gives CASSLVAVGGYGYTF.

V and J are TRBV19 and TRBJ2-3, with TRBD1 identical over 8 bases. Germline V gene data show CDR1 as LNHDA and CDR2 as SQIVND (reference sequence). V lost 6 bases, J lost 3 bases, and 5 bases stayed unmatched. The CDR3 extends over 14 amino acids. In DNA, the CDR3 is TGTGCCAGTAGAAGGGACAGGACGACAGATACGCAGTATTTT. Translation: CASRRDRTTDTQYF. The complete variable domain, with remaining parts taken from reference TRBV19 and TRBJ2-3, reads DGGITQSPKYLFRKEGQNVTLSCEQNLNHDAMYWYRQDPGQGLRLIYYSQIVNDFQKGDIAEGYSVSREKKESFPLTVTSAQKNPTAFYLCASRRDRTTDTQYFGPGTRLTVL.

This rearrangement joins TRBV29-1 to TRBJ1-2; possibly TRBD1 for D (5 bases). V lost 4 bases and J 3 bases, leaving 12 bases between the germline ends. Germline V CDR1 and CDR2: SQVTM, ANQGSEA. The CDR3 consists of 13 residues. The chain's CDR3 is CSVAGSLHYGYTF. CDR3 nucleotides: TGCAGCGTTGCAGGGTCCCTCCACTATGGCTACACCTTC.

This chain links TRBV15 with TRBJ2-7; 8 bases map to TRBD1. V shed 2 bases, J shed 0 bases, and the junction held 0 bases outside the gene matches. CDR3 length: 14 residues. Germline V gene sequence: CDR1 LNHNV, CDR2 YYDKDF (reference sequence). The CDR3 reads CATSRQGASYEQYF. The DNA of the CDR3 is TGTGCCACCAGCAGACAGGGGGCCTCCTACGAGCAGTACTTC.

This clonotype was counted a few times. The V gene is TRBV15, the J gene TRBJ2-7; tentatively, D is TRBD2 (6 bases). V was pared by 5 bases and J by 1 base, with 15 bases between. The germline V gene encodes CDR1 LNHNV and CDR2 YYDKDF (reference sequence). This CDR3 is 15 amino acids long. DNA for the CDR3: TGTGCCACCAGCCAAGGGACTGACGATTCCTACGAGCAGTACTTC. It is translated as CATSQGTDDSYEQYF.

The CDR3 DNA is TGTGCCAGCAGTTACCAAAGGGACTCTGGGGCCAACGTCCTGACTTTC. Protein product: CASSYQRDSGANVLTF. V usage is TRBV6-2 or TRBV6-3 and J usage is TRBJ2-6; D ambiguous. V lost 2 bases to trimming and J lost 0 bases, with 8 bases between them. CDR3 length equals 16 residues. Per germline, CDR1 MNHEY and CDR2 SVGEGT.

The rearrangement links TRBV20-1 to TRBJ2-2; possible D gene TRBD1, 5 bases. This CDR3 has 14 amino acids. V lost 5 bases to trimming and J lost 4 bases, with 14 bases between them. Per the germline V gene, CDR1 is DFQATT and CDR2 is SNEGSKA (reference sequence). The CDR3 spells CSACPRDTTGELFF. For the CDR3, the DNA is TGCAGTGCTTGCCCCAGGGATACCACCGGGGAGCTGTTTTTT.

In regard to this clonotype: A single base separates this from a much larger clone, so it may be a read error. The chain couples TRBV5-1 to TRBJ2-1; perhaps TRBD1 as D (6 bases). The CDR3 runs 11 residues. The V end lost 3 bases, the J end lost 15 bases, and 13 bases lay between the germline ends. The V gene's germline CDR1 is SGHRS and CDR2 YFSETQ. In DNA, the CDR3 is TGCGCCAGCAGCTCAGGGGACGGGTTGTTCTTC. Protein product: CASSSGDGLFF.

The CDR3 spells CASSLSLARDPVPQHF. CDR3 nucleotide sequence: TGTGCCAGCAGCTTAAGTCTTGCCAGGGACCCTGTGCCCCAGCATTTT. The chain is built from TRBV7-2 and TRBJ1-5; perhaps TRBD1 as D (5 bases). V lost 2 bases and J lost 9, with 20 bases in between. This CDR3 region has 16 residues. Germline loops: CDR1 SGHTA, CDR2 FQGNSA.

Turning to this clonotype: A clone one base away is much larger, so this may be a read error. The chain carries TRBV7-9 and TRBJ2-1, with D possibly TRBD2 on 6 matching bases. V dropped 4 bases and J dropped 4 bases, with 17 bases sitting between them. This CDR3 contains 16 residues. Germline values: CDR1 SEHNR, CDR2 FQNEAQ (reference sequence). The CDR3 sequence is CASSSSLGGTYNEQFF. The CDR3 DNA sequence: TGTGCCAGCAGCTCAAGTCTCGGGGGAACATACAATGAGCAGTTCTTC. The variable domain in full, completed from reference TRBV7-9 and TRBJ2-1, reads DTGVSQNPRHKITKRGQNVTFRCDPISEHNRLYWYRQTLGQGPEFLTYFQNEAQLEKSRLLSDRFSAERPKGSFSTLEIQRTEQGDSAMYLCASSSSLGGTYNEQFFGPGTRLTVL.

The chain is built from TRBV12-3 or TRBV12-4 and TRBJ1-1; D remains ambiguous. Between the trimmed V and J ends, which lost 6 bases and 6 bases, there was a span of 17 bases. The CDR3 has 14 residues. The CDR3 reads CASSPPDANAEAFF. The CDR3, as DNA: TGTGCCAGCAGCCCCCCGGACGCAAACGCTGAAGCTTTCTTT.

The V gene is TRBV2, the J gene TRBJ2-7; the match to TRBD1 covers 8 bases. CDR1 is SNHLY, CDR2 FYNNEI, per germline. The CDR3 sequence is 16 residues long. V lost 7 bases and J lost 4; bases outside the gene matches: 15. The CDR3 DNA follows: TGTGCCAGCATTAGAGGGTCCAGACAGGGGTGGTACGAGCAGTACTTC. Its translation: CASIRGSRQGWYEQYF.

The J gene is TRBJ2-1, the V gene TRBV4-2, with 7 nucleotides matching TRBD1. The CDR3 runs 17 residues. The V segment lost 3 bases and the J segment 6 bases; nucleotides outside the gene matches: 14. CDR1 and CDR2 from the germline V gene are LGHNA and YNFKEQ. CDR3: CASSHYSGTAGSNEQFF. The CDR3 region has the DNA TGTGCCAGCAGCCACTACTCCGGGACAGCAGGTTCCAATGAGCAGTTCTTC.

The chain recombines TRBV2 with TRBJ1-4, with D unclear. Germline V lookup: CDR1 SNHLY, CDR2 FYNNEI. Trimming cost V 9 bases and J 6 bases, with 8 bases left between them. This CDR3 region has 11 residues. The CDR3 loop is CASLEDEKLFF. The CDR3, as DNA: TGTGCCAGTCTTGAAGATGAAAAACTGTTTTTT.

This clonotype was seen a handful of times. This chain connects TRBV7-9 to TRBJ2-5; D may be TRBD2 (5 bases). The J call may not be correct, given that the DNA end is closer to TRBJ2-7. Germline V gene lookup returns CDR1 SEHNR and CDR2 FQNEAQ (reference sequence). This CDR3 region has 12 residues. Written as DNA, the CDR3 is TGTGCCAGCAACCCGGTCCGGGGCGAGCAGTACTTC. It is translated as CASNPVRGEQYF.

This chain connects TRBV4-3 to TRBJ2-5, with D perhaps TRBD2 (5 bases). TRBJ2-7 matches the DNA end more closely, so the J call is doubtful. The CDR3 contains 14 residues. Germline V CDR1 and CDR2: LGHNA, YSLEER. The CDR3 nucleotides read TGCGCCAGCAGCCAAGATAGGACTGTGGGCGAGCAGTACTTC. Protein sequence: CASSQDRTVGEQYF.

This clonotype was seen more than once but under ten times. V and J are TRBV6-1 and TRBJ1-6; D is perhaps TRBD1 (5 bases). Germline assignment: CDR1 MNHNS and CDR2 SASEGT. CDR3 length: 14 amino acids. V lost 6 bases, J lost 9 bases, and 15 bases lay in between. CDR3 coding DNA: TGTGCCAGCAGCGGGGGGAGCGTAAGTTCACCCCTCCACTTT. This sequence encodes CASSGGSVSSPLHF.

This clonotype appeared a few times. This sequence joins TRBV5-5 and TRBJ2-1; D unclear. This CDR3 is 13 amino acids long. V was pared by 2 bases and J by 5 bases, with 8 bases between. CDR1 is SGHKS, CDR2 YYEKEE, per germline (reference sequence). CDR3 in DNA: TGTGCCAGCAGCTTCCGGTCGAACAATGAGCAGTTCTTC. The encoded protein is CASSFRSNNEQFF.

The V call is TRBV9, the J call TRBJ1-1, with a weak D call TRBD1 (6 bases). The CDR3 covers 14 residues. Deletions cut 0 bases from V and 8 bases from J, with 14 bases between. Germline CDR1 reads SGDLS; CDR2 reads YYNGEE. This chain's CDR3 is CASSVVTGLGEAFF. Here the CDR3 DNA reads TGTGCCAGCAGCGTAGTGACAGGCTTAGGGGAAGCTTTCTTT.

This clonotype was recorded many times. One end of the junction is discordant with germline, which a read error may explain. The chain has TRBV7-2 and TRBJ2-3; D is uncertain. Per the germline V gene, CDR1 is SGHTA and CDR2 is FQGNSA. The CDR3 covers 13 residues. CDR3 DNA: TGTGCCAGCAGTTCACAGAGCACTGATACGCAGTATTTT. This gives the protein CASSSQSTDTQYF.

V and J are TRBV3-1 and TRBJ2-1; a possible D gene is TRBD1 (6 bases). Germline V CDR1 and CDR2: LGHDT, YNNKEL (reference sequence). This CDR3 spans 12 amino acids. V lost 1 base and J lost 15, with 13 bases in between. The CDR3 loop is CASSQGIQGLFF. DNA of the CDR3: TGTGCCAGCAGCCAAGGTATACAGGGTCTGTTCTTC.

V is TRBV27 and J is TRBJ2-7, with a tentative D call TRBD1 (5 bases). The ends were cut back, 0 bases at V and 5 bases at J, with 17 bases in the middle. Germline V gene lookup returns CDR1 MNHEY and CDR2 SMNVEV (reference sequence). CDR3 size: 16 residues. Written as DNA, the CDR3 is TGTGCCAGCAGTTTATCGCCAGGGTCTTTACAAAACGAGCAGTACTTC. It translates to CASSLSPGSLQNEQYF.

The table lists this clonotype with a few counts. V usage is TRBV3-1 and J usage is TRBJ1-2, with 9 nucleotides matching TRBD1. The CDR3 spans 15 residues. The germline V gene encodes CDR1 LGHDT and CDR2 YNNKEL (reference sequence). With 2 bases clipped from V and 5 bases from J, the junction kept 6 bases outside the gene matches. The DNA of the CDR3 is TGTGCCAGCAGCCAAAGGGTCGGGACAGGGTATGGCTACACCTTC. Translated, it gives CASSQRVGTGYGYTF.

The gene calls are TRBV12-3 or TRBV12-4 and TRBJ2-3, with D unresolved. The length of the CDR3 is 12 residues. With 0 bases removed from V and 8 bases from J, the gap between germline ends came to 6 bases. The CDR3 here is CASSLAGRTQYF. The CDR3 DNA is TGTGCCAGCAGTTTAGCGGGCCGTACGCAGTATTTT.

The V gene is TRBV5-1, the J gene TRBJ1-1, with D maybe TRBD1 (5 bases). V was pared by 0 bases and J by 0 bases, with 18 bases between. Germline values: CDR1 SGHRS, CDR2 YFSETQ. The CDR3 loop spans 18 amino acids. The CDR3 DNA reads as TGCGCCAGCAGCTTGGCCCCCAACGTACCGGGGGTGAACACTGAAGCTTTCTTT. It translates to CASSLAPNVPGVNTEAFF.

This rearrangement joins TRBV13 to TRBJ2-1; D call uncertain. Germline V lookup: CDR1 PRHDT, CDR2 FYEKMQ (reference sequence). Trimming stripped 4 bases from V and 1 base from J, with 8 bases between. The CDR3 contains 14 residues. This chain's CDR3 is CASSWVRSYNEQFF. As DNA, the CDR3 is TGTGCCAGCAGCTGGGTGAGGTCCTACAATGAGCAGTTCTTC.